This record looks at one T cell receptor (beta chain) sequence and its context. The antigen is unknown. This entry belongs to a study of shared clonotypes between healthy human individuals. Whole-study results and caveats: Donor scarcity curtailed the genetic and exposure-history diversity represented herein.

Germline V gives CDR1 SGHAT, CDR2 FQNNGV. The junction had 13 bases not matched to a gene; V was cut back by 5 bases and J by 5 bases. The CDR3 totals 17 residues. In the authors' workflow: ImmunoSEQ sequences covered only the junction and lacked quality scores; filtering therefore differed. The method was immunoSEQ multiplex PCR; TCRdb's version includes in-frame clones alone and lacks a portion of them. V and J calls and clone size are as listed in that table; D and trimming were resolved from the DNA. The repertoire consists of just over 2,000,000 clones, with less than 95% occurring once and the leading ten covering about 1.1%. Positive CCR7 selection of CD45RO-negative cells yielded the naive CD8 cells, and terminally differentiated effector memory CD45RA+ cells were excluded.

This chain uses TRBV11-2 with TRBJ2-5; 11 bases fit TRBD2. The source of this sequence is a man younger than 35 in good health. Input material: naive CD8+ T cells sorted from blood. The CDR3 loop is CASSPAGTSGNPETQYF. The CDR3 region has the DNA TGTGCCAGCAGCCCCGCTGGGACTAGCGGAAACCCGGAGACCCAGTACTTC.